The T cell receptor (beta chain) under discussion was sequenced for a study of blood T cell repertoires in COVID-19. The CDR3 length is 12 residues. Trimming pared 5 bases from V and 6 bases from J, leaving 11 bases between. The V gene's germline CDR1 is MNHEY and CDR2 SVGEGT. This clone was detected a few times. TCRdb's copy holds only in-frame clones and misses some; the assay was immunoSEQ multiplex PCR. The table includes roughly 150,000 clones, 60% to 80% detected once. The clonotype was recovered from a man in his 70s with acute or convalescent COVID-19. The V and J genes are TRBV6-2 or TRBV6-3 and TRBJ2-7; D is possibly TRBD1 (5 bases). Sequencing used peripheral blood. Here the CDR3 reads CASSIQGAEQYF. CDR3 sequence (DNA): TGTGCCAGCAGTATCCAGGGTGCCGAGCAGTACTTC.